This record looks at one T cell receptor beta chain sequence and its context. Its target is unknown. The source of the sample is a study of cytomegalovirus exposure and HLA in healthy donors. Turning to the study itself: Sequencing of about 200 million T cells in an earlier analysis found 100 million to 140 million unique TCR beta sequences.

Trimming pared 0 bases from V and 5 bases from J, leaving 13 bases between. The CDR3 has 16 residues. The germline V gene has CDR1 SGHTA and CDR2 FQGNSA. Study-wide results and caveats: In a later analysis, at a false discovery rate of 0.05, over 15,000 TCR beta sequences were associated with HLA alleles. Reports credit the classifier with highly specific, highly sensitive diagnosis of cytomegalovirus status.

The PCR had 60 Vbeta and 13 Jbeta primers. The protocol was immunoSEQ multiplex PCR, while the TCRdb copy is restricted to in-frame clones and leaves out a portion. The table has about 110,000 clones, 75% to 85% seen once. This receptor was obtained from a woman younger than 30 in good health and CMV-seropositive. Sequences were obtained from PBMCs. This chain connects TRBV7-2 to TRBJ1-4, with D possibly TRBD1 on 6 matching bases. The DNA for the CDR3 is TGTGCCAGCAGCTTAGCGTCGACAGGCGGAAATGAAAAACTGTTTTTT. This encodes CASSLASTGGNEKLFF.